This T cell receptor beta chain was obtained from a study of blood T cell repertoires in COVID-19. This table comes from immunoSEQ multiplex PCR, and its TCRdb copy is limited to in-frame clones, with some not included. Among hundreds of thousands of clones listed, roughly four fifths were seen once. Germline CDR1 reads SGHTA; CDR2 reads FQGTGA. The CDR3 extends over 15 amino acids. Remarks on this clone: The junction does not match germline at one end; this may be a read error.

J is TRBJ2-1 and V is TRBV7-3; 8 bases fit TRBD2. The sequenced sample was PBMCs or T cells enriched from blood (not recorded which). The TCR comes from a woman aged 35 to 49 who had been exposed to COVID-19. CDR3 bases: TGTGCCAACAGCGCCACTCGCGGGGGGACTAATGAGCAGTTCTTC. Translation: CANSATRGGTNEQFF.